This entry is about one T cell receptor beta chain. The antigen is undetermined. Germline V CDR1 and CDR2: MDHEN, SYDVKM. V lost 5 bases, J lost 7 bases, and 10 bases stayed unmatched. The CDR3 loop spans 17 amino acids. The data originate from a study of T cell responses to AZD1222 COVID-19 vaccine. General study points: The study sampled repertoires only after the peak T cell response. Nearly half of unique spike-specific TCRs reportedly avoided B.1.351 and B.1.1.7 mutated regions. Possibly, clonal diversity was underestimated; donors were largely white British and included more females. Receipt of two AZD1222 doses was followed by a rise in Spike-specific TCR breadth and depth.

The table came from immunoSEQ multiplex PCR; TCRdb's copy has only in-frame clones and leaves some out. Among about 150,000 clones listed, around 87% were seen once. The chain couples TRBV28 to TRBJ2-1; 14 bases align to TRBD2. The sequencing here drew on peripheral blood, taken 28 days after the second AZD1222 dose. The origin of this receptor is an adult who received the AZD1222 COVID-19 vaccine. The DNA of the CDR3 is TGTGCCAGCAGTGGGGGACTAGCGGGAGATTTTAGGAATGAGCAGTTCTTC. Its translation is CASSGGLAGDFRNEQFF.